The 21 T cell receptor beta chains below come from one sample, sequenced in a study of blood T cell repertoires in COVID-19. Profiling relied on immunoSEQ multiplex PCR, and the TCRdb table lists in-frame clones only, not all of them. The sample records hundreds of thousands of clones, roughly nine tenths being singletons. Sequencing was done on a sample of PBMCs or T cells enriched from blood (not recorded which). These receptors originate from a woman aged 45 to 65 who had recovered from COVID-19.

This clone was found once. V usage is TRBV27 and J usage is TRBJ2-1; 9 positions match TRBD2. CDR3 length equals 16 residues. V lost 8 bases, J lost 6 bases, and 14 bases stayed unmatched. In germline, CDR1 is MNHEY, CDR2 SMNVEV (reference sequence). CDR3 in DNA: TGTGCCAGCGGAGCCTTTAGGAGGCGGGAGGGCAATGAGCAGTTCTTC. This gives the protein CASGAFRRREGNEQFF.

The CDR3 spells CASRISYEQYF. In DNA form, the CDR3 reads TGTGCCAGCAGGATCAGCTACGAGCAGTACTTC. The chain uses TRBV6-5 and TRBJ2-7; D not resolved. In germline, CDR1 is MNHEY, CDR2 SVGAGI. Trimming cost V 6 bases and J 3 bases, with 6 bases left between them. CDR3 length equals 11 residues.

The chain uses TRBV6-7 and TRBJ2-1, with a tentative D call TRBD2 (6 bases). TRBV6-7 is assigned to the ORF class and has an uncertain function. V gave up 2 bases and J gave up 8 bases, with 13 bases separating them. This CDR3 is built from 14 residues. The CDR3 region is CASSYRGLGDEQFF. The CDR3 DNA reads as TGTGCCAGCAGTTACAGGGGACTGGGCGATGAGCAGTTCTTC.

The CDR3, as DNA: TGTGCCAGCAGCGATTTGGGGGGGAGCAATCAGCCCCAGCATTTT. The encoded protein is CASSDLGGSNQPQHF. The chain carries TRBV19 and TRBJ1-5; TRBD1 might be the D (5 bases). Deletions cut 9 bases from V and 1 base from J, with 16 bases between. Germline loops: CDR1 LNHDA, CDR2 SQIVND (reference sequence). The CDR3 runs 15 residues.

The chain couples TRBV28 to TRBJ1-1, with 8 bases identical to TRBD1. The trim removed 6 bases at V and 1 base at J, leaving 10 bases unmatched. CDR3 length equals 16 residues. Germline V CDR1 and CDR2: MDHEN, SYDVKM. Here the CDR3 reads CASSLIDRGENTEAFF. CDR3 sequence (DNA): TGTGCCAGCAGCTTGATTGACAGGGGCGAGAACACTGAAGCTTTCTTT.

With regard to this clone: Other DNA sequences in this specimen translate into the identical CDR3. This CDR3 reads CASSYSGTGPYEQYF. DNA of the CDR3: TGTGCCAGCAGTTATTCCGGGACAGGACCCTACGAGCAGTACTTC. V is TRBV6-5 and J is TRBJ2-7; 8 bases fit TRBD1. The germline CDR1 and CDR2 sequences are MNHEY and SVGAGI. J was trimmed by 2 bases and V by 3 bases; bases with no gene match: 6. This CDR3 is 15 amino acids long.

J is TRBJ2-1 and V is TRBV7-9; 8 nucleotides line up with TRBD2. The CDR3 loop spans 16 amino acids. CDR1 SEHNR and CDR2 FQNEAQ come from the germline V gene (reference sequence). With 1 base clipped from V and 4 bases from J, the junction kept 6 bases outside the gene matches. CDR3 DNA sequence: TGTGCCAGCAGCTTAGAAGTGGTAGCGGGATACAATGAGCAGTTCTTC. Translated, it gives CASSLEVVAGYNEQFF.

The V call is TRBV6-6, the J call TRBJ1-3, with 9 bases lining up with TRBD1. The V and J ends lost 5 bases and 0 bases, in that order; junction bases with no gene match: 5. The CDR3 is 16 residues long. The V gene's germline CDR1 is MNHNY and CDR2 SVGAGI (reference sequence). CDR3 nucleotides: TGTGCCAGCAGTGGTACAGGGGGCCGCTCTGGAAACACCATATATTTT. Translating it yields CASSGTGGRSGNTIYF.

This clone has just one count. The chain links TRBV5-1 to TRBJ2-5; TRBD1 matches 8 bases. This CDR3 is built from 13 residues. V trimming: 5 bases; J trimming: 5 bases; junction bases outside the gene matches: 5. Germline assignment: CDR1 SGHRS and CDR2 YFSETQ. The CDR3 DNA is TGCGCCAGCAGGCAGGGGGCGATGGAGACCCAGTACTTC. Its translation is CASRQGAMETQYF.

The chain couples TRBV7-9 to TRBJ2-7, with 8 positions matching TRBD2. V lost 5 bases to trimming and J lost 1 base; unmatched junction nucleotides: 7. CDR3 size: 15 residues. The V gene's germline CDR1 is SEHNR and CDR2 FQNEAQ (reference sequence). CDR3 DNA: TGTGCCAGCAGCGGTGCCGGGAGGGCTTCCTACGAGCAGTACTTC. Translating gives CASSGAGRASYEQYF.

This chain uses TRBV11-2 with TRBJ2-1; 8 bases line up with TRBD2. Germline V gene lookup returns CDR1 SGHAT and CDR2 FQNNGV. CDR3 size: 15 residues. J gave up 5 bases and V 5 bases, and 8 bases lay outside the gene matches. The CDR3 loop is CASSPRTSRDNEQFF. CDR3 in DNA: TGTGCCAGCAGCCCGAGGACTAGCAGAGACAATGAGCAGTTCTTC.

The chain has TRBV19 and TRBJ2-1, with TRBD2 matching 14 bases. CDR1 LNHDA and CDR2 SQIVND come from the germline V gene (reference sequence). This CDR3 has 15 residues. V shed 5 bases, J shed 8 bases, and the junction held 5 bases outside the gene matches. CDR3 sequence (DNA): TGTGCCAGTAGTGGACTAGCGGGGGGCTGGTATGAGCAGTTCTTC. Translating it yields CASSGLAGGWYEQFF.

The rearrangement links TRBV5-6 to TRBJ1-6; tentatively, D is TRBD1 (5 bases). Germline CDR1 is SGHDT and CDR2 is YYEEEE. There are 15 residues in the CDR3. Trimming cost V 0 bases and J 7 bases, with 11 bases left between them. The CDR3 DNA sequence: TGTGCCAGCAGCTTGGTTGACAGAAAAAATTCACCCCTCCACTTT. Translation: CASSLVDRKNSPLHF.

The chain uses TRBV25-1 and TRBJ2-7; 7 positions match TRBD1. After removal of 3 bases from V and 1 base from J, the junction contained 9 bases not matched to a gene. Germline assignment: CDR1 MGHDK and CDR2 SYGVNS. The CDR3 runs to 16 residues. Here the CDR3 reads CASSDSSTGKSYEQYF. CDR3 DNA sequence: TGTGCCAGCAGTGACTCCTCGACAGGGAAGTCCTACGAGCAGTACTTC.

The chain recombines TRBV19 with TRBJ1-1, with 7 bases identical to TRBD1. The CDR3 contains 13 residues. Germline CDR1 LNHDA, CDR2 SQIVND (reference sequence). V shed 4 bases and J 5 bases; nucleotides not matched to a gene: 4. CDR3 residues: CASSRTGATEAFF. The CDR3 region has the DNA TGTGCCAGTAGTAGAACAGGGGCGACTGAAGCTTTCTTT.

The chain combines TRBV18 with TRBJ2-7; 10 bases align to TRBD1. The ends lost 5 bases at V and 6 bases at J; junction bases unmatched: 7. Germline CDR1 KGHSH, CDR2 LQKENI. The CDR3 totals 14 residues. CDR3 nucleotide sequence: TGTGCCAGCTCAAAAGACAGGGGGCGGAGCGAGCAGTACTTC. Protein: CASSKDRGRSEQYF. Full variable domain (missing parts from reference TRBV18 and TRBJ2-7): NAGVMQNPRHLVRRRGQEARLRCSPMKGHSHVYWYRQLPEEGLKFMVYLQKENIIDESGMPKERFSAEFPKEGPSILRIQQVVRGDSAAYFCASSKDRGRSEQYFGPGTRLTVT.

The CDR3 sequence: CASSETGTGLQHF. DNA for the CDR3: TGTGCCAGCAGTGAAACCGGGACAGGGCTCCAGCATTTT. V and J are TRBV2 and TRBJ1-5; TRBD1 agrees at 9 bases. This CDR3 has 13 residues. The trim removed 2 bases at V and 12 bases at J, leaving 5 bases unmatched. The germline CDR1 and CDR2 sequences are SNHLY and FYNNEI.

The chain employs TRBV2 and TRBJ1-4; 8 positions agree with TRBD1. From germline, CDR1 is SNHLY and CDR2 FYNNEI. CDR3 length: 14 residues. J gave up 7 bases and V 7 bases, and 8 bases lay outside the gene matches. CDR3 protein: CASKDRAGAEKLFF. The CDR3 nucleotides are TGTGCCAGCAAGGACAGGGCCGGAGCTGAAAAACTGTTTTTT.

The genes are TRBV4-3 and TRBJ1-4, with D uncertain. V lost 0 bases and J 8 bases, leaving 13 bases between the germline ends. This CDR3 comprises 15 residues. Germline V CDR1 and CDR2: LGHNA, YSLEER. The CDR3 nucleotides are TGCGCCAGCAGCCAAGATTTAGGGAGTGGAGAAAAACTGTTTTTT. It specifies CASSQDLGSGEKLFF.

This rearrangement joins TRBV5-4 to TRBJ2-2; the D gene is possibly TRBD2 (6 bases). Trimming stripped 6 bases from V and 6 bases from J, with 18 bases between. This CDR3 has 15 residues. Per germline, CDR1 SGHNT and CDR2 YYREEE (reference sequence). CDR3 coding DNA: TGTGCCAGCACCCGGGGGAGCCCGACGGCCGGGGAGCTGTTTTTT. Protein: CASTRGSPTAGELFF.

The CDR3 loop is CASGRGTGRNEKLFF. The CDR3 DNA is TGTGCCAGCGGTAGGGGGACAGGTAGAAATGAAAAACTGTTTTTT. The chain combines TRBV6-5 with TRBJ1-4, with 8 bases aligning to TRBD1. Germline V gives CDR1 MNHEY, CDR2 SVGAGI. V trimming: 8 bases; J trimming: 5 bases; junction bases outside the gene matches: 10. The length of the CDR3 is 15 residues.